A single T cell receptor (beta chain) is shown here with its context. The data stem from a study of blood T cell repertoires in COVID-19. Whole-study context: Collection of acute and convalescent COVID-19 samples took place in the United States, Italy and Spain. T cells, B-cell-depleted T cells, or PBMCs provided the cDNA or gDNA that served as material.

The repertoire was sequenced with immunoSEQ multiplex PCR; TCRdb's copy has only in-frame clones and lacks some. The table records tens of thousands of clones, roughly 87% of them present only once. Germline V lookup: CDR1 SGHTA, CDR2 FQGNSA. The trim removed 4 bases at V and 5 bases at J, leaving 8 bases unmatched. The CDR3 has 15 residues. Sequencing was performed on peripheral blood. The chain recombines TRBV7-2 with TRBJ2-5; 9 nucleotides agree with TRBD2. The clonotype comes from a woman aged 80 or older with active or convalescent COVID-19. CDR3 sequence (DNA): TGTGCCAGCAGCTCCACTCCGGGACTAGCTGAGACCCAGTACTTC. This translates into CASSSTPGLAETQYF.